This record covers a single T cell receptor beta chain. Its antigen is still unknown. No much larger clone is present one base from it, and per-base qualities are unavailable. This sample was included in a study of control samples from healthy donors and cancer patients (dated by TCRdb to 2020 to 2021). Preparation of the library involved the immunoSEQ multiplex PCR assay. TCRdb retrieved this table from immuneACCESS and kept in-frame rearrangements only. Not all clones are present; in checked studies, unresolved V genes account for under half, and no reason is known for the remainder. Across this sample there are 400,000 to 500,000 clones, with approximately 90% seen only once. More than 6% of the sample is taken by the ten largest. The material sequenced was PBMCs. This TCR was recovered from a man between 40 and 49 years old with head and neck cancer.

The CDR3 amino acid sequence is: CATSDLSLAGKETQYF. The DNA is TGTGCCACCAGTGATTTAAGCCTAGCGGGGAAAGAGACCCAGTACTTC. This receptor chain uses TRBV24-1 and TRBJ2-5, with TRBD2 identical over 9 junction bases. After removal of 1 base from V and 3 bases from J, the junction retains 5 bases not matched to a gene. The CDR3 holds 16 amino acids from the cysteine to the phenylalanine. Just CDR3 DNA is preserved here, 48 bases in frame from base 1. From a lookup of the germline V gene, CDR1 and CDR2 are KGHDR and SFDVKD.